The 3 T cell receptor beta chains below all came from one sample that was sequenced in a study of T cells after posttransplantation cyclophosphamide (dated by TCRdb to the mid-2010s). Libraries were constructed by the immunoSEQ multiplex PCR assay. TCRdb's version of the immuneACCESS table is confined to in-frame rearrangements and falls short of the full clone set. An unresolved V gene accounts for under half of the shortfall where checked; the remainder is of unknown origin. Counted in this sample were around 66,000 clones; 93% of them appeared once. Clones ranked in the top ten supply about 3.2% of the sample. Input material: PBMCs. The receptors come from a woman aged 25 to 45 in good health and a related stem cell transplant donor.

The count of this clone is one. The CDR3 protein is CASRAGQGREQYF. The CDR3 region has the DNA TGTGCCAGCAGGGCGGGACAGGGGAGGGAGCAGTACTTC. The rearrangement joins TRBV28 to TRBJ2-7; 10 bases fit TRBD1. J lost 7 bases, V lost 6 bases, and 6 bases had no gene match. The CDR3 contains 13 residues. The germline gives CDR1 MDHEN, CDR2 SYDVKM.

The gene calls are TRBV7-3 and TRBJ1-2; a possible D gene is TRBD1 (6 bases). Trimming took off 6 bases at V and 2 bases at J, with 19 bases between the two ends. CDR1 and CDR2 from the germline V gene are SGHTA and FQGTGA. CDR3 length: 16 residues. The CDR3 loop reads CASSTRSAGVNYGYTF. DNA for the CDR3: TGTGCCAGCAGTACTCGGTCTGCAGGGGTGAACTATGGCTACACCTTC.

The CDR3 region is CASGLDRVFYNEQFF. The CDR3, as DNA: TGTGCTAGTGGTTTGGACAGGGTCTTCTACAATGAGCAGTTCTTC. The chain couples TRBV12-5 to TRBJ2-1; D perhaps matches TRBD1 (6 bases). The ends were cut back, 1 base at V and 3 bases at J, with 10 bases in the middle. The V gene's germline CDR1 is LGHNT and CDR2 FRNRAP. The CDR3 length is 15 residues.